This TCR beta chain was found in a study of blood T cell repertoires in COVID-19. Study-level information: Sources were T cells, B-cell-depleted T cells, or PBMCs; the material itself was cDNA or gDNA.

Germline V gene lookup returns CDR1 SGDLS and CDR2 YYNGEE. CDR3 length: 14 amino acids. Trimming stripped 3 bases from V and 6 bases from J, with 13 bases between. Exposed enrollees had met someone with a PCR-confirmed or clinician-diagnosed COVID-19 case at some point within the 2 weeks before study entry. Sequencing used immunoSEQ multiplex PCR; TCRdb keeps in-frame clones, though not all of them. The sample has fewer than 250,000 clones, nearly 90% seen once. Sequencing used PBMCs or T cells enriched from blood (not recorded which). This TCR was sampled from a man aged 30-40 years who had been exposed to COVID-19. V and J are TRBV9 and TRBJ1-5, with a possible D match to TRBD1 (5 bases). CDR3 residues: CASSGGGEGQPQHF. The CDR3 DNA sequence: TGTGCCAGCAGCGGCGGGGGAGAAGGTCAGCCCCAGCATTTT.